This TCR beta chain derives from a study of read filtering for tumor transcriptome and immune sequencing. About the research overall: DNase treatment preceded whole-transcriptome library preparation. Study-wide results and limits: IR-seq and RNA-seq agreed better without single-read clonotypes.

From approximately 400 ng of RNA, a library with molecular barcoded alpha/delta and beta/gamma adaptors was made. TCRdb fed the reads into MiXCR, producing one record per CDR3 protein. The repertoire holds about 57,000 distinct CDR3 sequences, with 20% as singletons. The CDR3 has 16 amino acids. This clonotype occurred once. Its specificity is not known. At the time of active disease, bone marrow was collected from every patient. This chain links TRBV3-2 with TRBJ1-2. TRBV3-2 is annotated as a pseudogene. Sequencing was performed on a population of CD138-negative cells sorted from bone marrow. The TCR sequence derives from a donor at least 40 years old with multiple myeloma. DNA for the CDR3: TGTGCCGGCAGCCTCGGACCTGGCCAAGGTAACTATGGCTACACCTTC. Its translation: CAGSLGPGQGNYGYTF.